Listed here are 30 T cell receptor beta chains from one sample, sequenced in a study of early T cells in non-severe SARS-CoV-2 infection. TCRdb reanalysed the 5' RACE reads using MiXCR and keeps one entry per CDR3 protein. The table shows fewer than 65,000 distinct CDR3 sequences, with about 6% occurring only once. The specimen comprised whole blood, sampled at baseline. These receptors all come from an adult who was a healthcare worker with PCR-confirmed SARS-CoV-2 infection or an uninfected control (not recorded which).

There are many counts of this clonotype. The V call is TRBV29-1, the J call TRBJ2-5; 8 bases match TRBD2. This CDR3 spans 12 amino acids. The germline gives CDR1 SQVTM, CDR2 ANQGSEA. Trimming took 6 bases from V and 3 from J; bases not matched to a gene: 3. The CDR3 coding sequence is TGCAGCGTGAGCGGGAGTAAAGAGACCCAGTACTTC. It specifies CSVSGSKETQYF.

Regarding this clonotype: One end of the junction does not line up with germline, which may come from a read error. The V and J genes are TRBV7-9 and TRBJ2-7; 10 nucleotides agree with TRBD1. CDR3 size: 12 residues. Germline CDR1 SEHNR, CDR2 FQNEAQ (reference sequence). CDR3 sequence (DNA): TGTGCCAGCAGCTCGGTAGGACAGGGGGGAAACTTC. As protein: CASSSVGQGGNF.

This sequence joins TRBV28 and TRBJ2-7; no firm D call. Trimming stripped 2 bases from V and 7 bases from J, with 9 bases between. The CDR3 sequence is 12 residues long. Germline V lookup: CDR1 MDHEN, CDR2 SYDVKM. Here the CDR3 reads CASSLDLREQYF. In DNA form, the CDR3 reads TGTGCCAGCAGTTTAGATTTAAGGGAGCAGTACTTC.

At least ten counts were recorded for this clonotype. The rearrangement joins TRBV20-1 to TRBJ2-4; 15 nucleotides match TRBD2. CDR1 is DFQATT, CDR2 SNEGSKA, per germline (reference sequence). V was pared by 3 bases and J by 1 base, with 10 bases of the junction left unmatched. CDR3 size: 19 residues. The CDR3: CSARNPGLAGGGAKNIQYF. The CDR3 coding sequence is TGCAGTGCTAGGAATCCGGGACTAGCGGGAGGAGGGGCCAAAAACATTCAGTACTTC.

This clonotype has a count of ten or more. The gene calls are TRBV20-1 and TRBJ2-5, with 8 bases fitting TRBD1. The germline gives CDR1 DFQATT, CDR2 SNEGSKA (reference sequence). Unmatched junction bases numbered 8, after V lost 5 bases and J lost 3 bases. The CDR3 spans 14 residues. The CDR3 reads CSAQDPGQEETQYF. CDR3 coding DNA: TGCAGTGCTCAAGATCCGGGACAGGAAGAGACCCAGTACTTC.

In this sample, this clonotype turned up many times. The V call is TRBV5-1, the J call TRBJ1-1; D is undetermined. V was pared by 7 bases and J by 0 bases, with 13 bases between. CDR1 SGHRS and CDR2 YFSETQ come from the germline V gene. The CDR3 spans 14 residues. The CDR3 protein is CASSPILMNTEAFF. In DNA, the CDR3 is TGCGCCAGCTCCCCAATACTGATGAACACTGAAGCTTTCTTT.

There are many counts of this clonotype. The chain joins TRBV2 to TRBJ2-7, with D unresolved. Trimming took off 4 bases at V and 0 bases at J, with 13 bases between the two ends. The CDR3 has 15 residues. CDR1 SNHLY and CDR2 FYNNEI come from the germline V gene. The CDR3 nucleotides are TGTGCCAGCAGTGGTTCAATTTTTCGCTCCTACGAGCAGTACTTC. Its translation is CASSGSIFRSYEQYF.

This clonotype was recorded at least ten times. The V call is TRBV6-4, the J call TRBJ2-1; 9 bases line up with TRBD2. Trimming removed 4 bases from V and 0 bases from J; junction bases left unmatched: 4. There are 16 residues in the CDR3. Germline V gene data show CDR1 as MRHNA and CDR2 as SNTAGT. This chain's CDR3 is CASSGTSVSSYNEQFF. In nucleotides, the CDR3 is TGTGCCAGCAGTGGGACTAGCGTCAGCTCCTACAATGAGCAGTTCTTC.

This clonotype was seen at least ten times. The chain has TRBV20-1 and TRBJ2-3, with TRBD2 matching over 12 bases. The CDR3 totals 15 residues. The V segment lost 2 bases and the J segment 4 bases; nucleotides outside the gene matches: 4. The V gene's germline CDR1 is DFQATT and CDR2 SNEGSKA (reference sequence). CDR3 DNA: TGCAGTGCTAGACGACTAGCGGGAGAAGCAGATACGCAGTATTTT. This gives the protein CSARRLAGEADTQYF.

This chain uses TRBV28 with TRBJ1-3; D is possibly TRBD1 (5 bases). Trimming left V 4 bases short and J 6 bases short, with 13 bases between. The germline gives CDR1 MDHEN, CDR2 SYDVKM. The CDR3 contains 14 residues. This chain's CDR3 is CASSWGGTENTIYF. The CDR3 nucleotides read TGTGCCAGCAGTTGGGGGGGAACTGAAAACACCATATATTTT. The variable domain in full, with the rest retrieved from reference TRBV28 and TRBJ1-3, is DVKVTQSSRYLVKRTGEKVFLECVQDMDHENMFWYRQDPGLGLRLIYFSYDVKMKEKGDIPEGYSVSREKKERFSLILESASTNQTSMYLCASSWGGTENTIYFGEGSWLTVV.

A few counts support this clonotype. This sequence joins TRBV29-1 and TRBJ1-1; no firm D call. V lost 2 bases, J lost 2 bases, and 12 bases lay in between. Germline CDR1 reads SQVTM; CDR2 reads ANQGSEA. There are 14 residues in the CDR3. In nucleotides, the CDR3 is TGCAGCGTTGAATTGGGCAGGACCAACACTGAAGCTTTCTTT. Its translation is CSVELGRTNTEAFF.

This clonotype was counted between two and nine times. The rearrangement joins TRBV9 to TRBJ1-1; D not resolved. CDR3 length: 14 amino acids. V was clipped by 0 bases and J by 8 bases, with 14 bases between them. The germline V gene encodes CDR1 SGDLS and CDR2 YYNGEE. The CDR3 DNA is TGTGCCAGCAGCGTAGAGGCGGCCGGAGCGGAAGCTTTCTTT. It translates to CASSVEAAGAEAFF.

In its sample, this clonotype was seen many times. The chain combines TRBV2 with TRBJ1-1; 9 bases are shared with TRBD1. J was trimmed by 5 bases and V by 6 bases; bases with no gene match: 1. The germline V gene has CDR1 SNHLY and CDR2 FYNNEI. The CDR3 consists of 12 residues. CDR3 bases: TGTGCCAGCAGAGACAGGGGGACTGAAGCTTTCTTT. Protein sequence: CASRDRGTEAFF. The full variable domain, completed using reference TRBV2 and TRBJ1-1, is EPEVTQTPSHQVTQMGQEVILRCVPISNHLYFYWYRQILGQKVEFLVSFYNNEISEKSEIFDDQFSVERPDGSNFTLKIRSTKLEDSAMYFCASRDRGTEAFFGQGTRLTVV.

The chain uses TRBV20-1 and TRBJ2-7; D remains unclear. V was cut by 0 bases and J by 3 bases, with 6 bases left in between. The CDR3 loop spans 12 amino acids. Germline CDR1 is DFQATT and CDR2 is SNEGSKA (reference sequence). This CDR3 reads CSARDQSYEQYF. The CDR3 DNA follows: TGCAGTGCTAGAGATCAGAGCTACGAGCAGTACTTC.

In its sample, this clonotype was seen many times. The rearrangement joins TRBV6-2 or TRBV6-3 to TRBJ2-3; the D is unclear. Germline V gene data show CDR1 as MNHEY and CDR2 as SVGEGT. This CDR3 spans 16 amino acids. The V end was cut by 5 bases, the J end by 1 base, with 16 bases between. The CDR3, as DNA: TGTGCCAGCAGTCCCTGGGCTAAGCTGGGCACAGATACGCAGTATTTT. It specifies CASSPWAKLGTDTQYF.

This clonotype was counted at least ten times. The chain is built from TRBV7-9 and TRBJ2-1, with 8 bases that match TRBD2. Germline V gene lookup returns CDR1 SEHNR and CDR2 FQNEAQ (reference sequence). The CDR3 consists of 15 residues. V dropped 1 base and J dropped 7; count of bases not matched to a gene: 6. CDR3 amino acids: CASSLGRGADNEQFF. CDR3 nucleotides: TGTGCCAGCAGCTTAGGGCGGGGGGCCGATAATGAGCAGTTCTTC.

This clonotype was picked up many times. The chain carries TRBV6-5 and TRBJ2-1; TRBD2 aligns across 11 bases. The CDR3 consists of 17 residues. V lost 7 bases to trimming and J lost 0 bases; unmatched junction nucleotides: 8. The germline V gene encodes CDR1 MNHEY and CDR2 SVGAGI. The CDR3: CASIRLAGRSSYNEQFF. CDR3 in DNA: TGTGCCAGCATCCGACTAGCGGGACGGAGCTCCTACAATGAGCAGTTCTTC.

This clonotype has more than one count but fewer than ten. The chain joins TRBV29-1 to TRBJ2-5, with TRBD1 matching 8 bases. CDR3 length equals 12 residues. Trimming cost V 8 bases and J 1 base; bases outside gene matches: 3. Germline values: CDR1 SQVTM, CDR2 ANQGSEA. The chain's CDR3 is CSSGGFQETQYF. For the CDR3, the DNA is TGCAGCTCAGGGGGCTTCCAAGAGACCCAGTACTTC.

The rearrangement joins TRBV7-3 to TRBJ2-3; D is possibly TRBD2 (6 bases). Germline CDR1 is SGHTA and CDR2 is FQGTGA. The ends were cut back, 6 bases at V and 4 bases at J, with 17 bases in the middle. The CDR3 runs 15 residues. CDR3 loop: CASRLGLAESDTQYF. The CDR3, as DNA: TGTGCCAGCAGACTGGGACTGGCGGAGTCAGATACGCAGTATTTT.

Many counts were recorded for this clonotype. The chain has TRBV4-1 and TRBJ2-1, with TRBD2 matching 8 bases. The V gene's germline CDR1 is MGHRA and CDR2 YSYEKL. Germline trimming cut 4 bases from V and 4 bases from J; bases unmatched to any gene: 9. The CDR3 runs to 16 residues. CDR3 coding DNA: TGCGCCAGCAGCCGTGAGGGCGGGAGGCAATACAATGAGCAGTTCTTC. This codes for CASSREGGRQYNEQFF.

This clonotype was seen ten or more times. J is TRBJ1-2 and V is TRBV11-2; 8 positions agree with TRBD1. V shed 5 bases and J 5 bases; nucleotides not matched to a gene: 7. The length of the CDR3 is 14 residues. From germline, CDR1 is SGHAT and CDR2 FQNNGV. CDR3 amino acids: CASSPGQGGYGYTF. The CDR3, as DNA: TGTGCCAGCAGCCCCGGACAGGGAGGTTATGGCTACACCTTC.

A few counts support this clonotype. The genes are TRBV10-3 and TRBJ2-1; 7 bases match TRBD2. With 11 bases clipped from V and 6 bases from J, the junction kept 4 bases outside the gene matches. This CDR3 spans 11 amino acids. From germline, CDR1 is ENHRY and CDR2 SYGVKD. This chain's CDR3 is CASRESNEQFF. The DNA for the CDR3 is TGTGCCTCGCGGGAGAGCAATGAGCAGTTCTTC.

The table lists this clonotype with many counts. The V call is TRBV4-3, the J call TRBJ2-3, with D unclear. This CDR3 spans 15 amino acids. Trimming took 3 bases from V and 0 from J, leaving 10 bases between them. Germline V CDR1 and CDR2: LGHNA, YSLEER. The CDR3 DNA reads TGCGCCAGCAGCCATCAGCGCCTTAGCACAGATACGCAGTATTTT. Its translation is CASSHQRLSTDTQYF.

This clonotype was detected only a few times. V and J are TRBV6-1 and TRBJ2-7; 12 bases fit TRBD2. Germline V CDR1 and CDR2: MNHNS, SASEGT. V shed 6 bases, J shed 2 bases, and the junction held 5 bases outside the gene matches. There are 15 residues in the CDR3. The CDR3 loop reads CASRERLAGAYEQYF. Here the CDR3 DNA reads TGTGCCAGCAGGGAGAGACTAGCGGGAGCCTACGAGCAGTACTTC.

This clonotype was counted ten times or more. V and J are TRBV13 and TRBJ2-7, with D possibly being TRBD1 (5 bases). The CDR3 has 13 amino acids. V lost 4 bases to trimming and J lost 4 bases, with 11 bases between them. Looked up from germline, CDR1 is PRHDT and CDR2 is FYEKMQ (reference sequence). For the CDR3, the DNA is TGTGCCAGCAGCTCATCTAGGGGTTACGAGCAGTACTTC. This translates into CASSSSRGYEQYF.

This clonotype was detected many times. The chain couples TRBV5-1 to TRBJ2-1; either TRBD1 or TRBD2 may fit D (5 bases each). Trimming shortened V by 4 bases and J by 0 bases, and 14 bases separated the two germline ends. Germline V lookup: CDR1 SGHRS, CDR2 YFSETQ. The CDR3 has 16 amino acids. CDR3 DNA: TGCGCCAGCAGCCCGGGACGGCGAAGCTCCTACAATGAGCAGTTCTTC. This codes for CASSPGRRSSYNEQFF.

This clonotype was observed many times. This sequence joins TRBV7-2 and TRBJ2-1; D gene unclear. V gave up 5 bases and J gave up 9 bases, with 8 bases separating them. The length of the CDR3 is 11 residues. Germline V gene sequence: CDR1 SGHTA, CDR2 FQGNSA. The CDR3 region is CASSQSGEQFF. CDR3 DNA sequence: TGTGCCAGCAGCCAAAGTGGTGAGCAGTTCTTC.

Ten or more counts support this clonotype. The genes are TRBV20-1 and TRBJ2-3, with a tentative D call TRBD2 (6 bases). This CDR3 contains 16 residues. V was cut by 3 bases and J by 3 bases, with 19 bases left in between. Germline V gene lookup returns CDR1 DFQATT and CDR2 SNEGSKA (reference sequence). The CDR3 region is CSAREARRSGTDTQYF. CDR3 sequence (DNA): TGCAGTGCTAGGGAAGCACGGCGGAGCGGGACAGATACGCAGTATTTT.

A few counts support this clonotype. This rearrangement joins TRBV28 to TRBJ2-7; the D gene could be TRBD1 or TRBD2 (5 bases each). This CDR3 has 14 residues. CDR1 and CDR2 from the germline V gene are MDHEN and SYDVKM. V dropped 4 bases and J dropped 2 bases, with 12 bases sitting between them. The CDR3 here is CASSSAGTAYEQYF. The CDR3 DNA reads as TGTGCCAGCAGTTCCGCCGGGACCGCCTACGAGCAGTACTTC.

The V and J genes are TRBV27 and TRBJ2-1, with D unclear. V shed 6 bases and J shed 8 bases, with 17 bases lying between them. Per the germline V gene, CDR1 is MNHEY and CDR2 is SMNVEV (reference sequence). This CDR3 comprises 14 residues. CDR3 nucleotides: TGTGCCAGCAGCCCTCCGGACGGAGTATATGAGCAGTTCTTC. Its protein is CASSPPDGVYEQFF.